The 18 T cell receptor beta chains reported below all come from one sample, sequenced in a study of T-cell memory formation after mild COVID-19. Via MiXCR, TCRdb re-called the 5' RACE reads, giving one row per CDR3 protein. The table lists 540,000 or so distinct CDR3 sequences, roughly 22% of them singletons. Sequencing was done on a sample of PBMCs or a T cell subset sorted from them (not recorded which). Source of these receptors: an adult woman who had mild COVID-19 (a few samples of this study predate the infection). Cell type and time point are not known.

This clonotype showed up just a few times. V and J are TRBV29-1 and TRBJ2-5; 11 bases fit TRBD1. V lost 2 bases to trimming and J lost 5 bases; unmatched junction nucleotides: 7. Germline V CDR1 and CDR2: SQVTM, ANQGSEA. The CDR3 is 15 amino acids. The CDR3 DNA sequence: TGCAGCGTTGAATGGTGGGACAGGGGGTCGGAGACCCAGTACTTC. It yields the protein CSVEWWDRGSETQYF.

A few counts support this clonotype. The CDR3 region has the DNA TGCGCCAGCAGCTTGGGCACAATGGGGGACACTGAAGCTTTCTTT. It yields the protein CASSLGTMGDTEAFF. This sequence joins TRBV5-1 and TRBJ1-1, with TRBD1 as a possible D gene (5 bases). The CDR3 runs to 15 residues. CDR1 and CDR2 from the germline V gene are SGHRS and YFSETQ. V was clipped by 0 bases and J by 3 bases, with 12 bases between them. The variable domain in full, completed from reference TRBV5-1 and TRBJ1-1, reads KAGVTQTPRYLIKTRGQQVTLSCSPISGHRSVSWYQQTPGQGLQFLFEYFSETQRNKGNFPGRFSGRQFSNSRSEMNVSTLELGDSALYLCASSLGTMGDTEAFFGQGTRLTVV.

As to this clonotype: This likely came from a read error, as a far larger clone is one base away. The chain carries TRBV11-2 and TRBJ2-7; TRBD2 might be the D (6 bases). The germline V and J ends were trimmed by 4 bases and 5 bases, with 6 bases remaining between them. This CDR3 comprises 11 residues. CDR1 is SGHAT and CDR2 is FQNNGV in the germline V gene. CDR3 in amino acids: CASSSGDEQYF. CDR3 in DNA: TGTGCCAGCAGCTCGGGGGACGAGCAGTACTTC.

The CDR3 nucleotides are TGTGCCAGCAGCGCGCCGGGACTAGCGGTCCTCACCGGGGAGCTGTTTTTT. This encodes CASSAPGLAVLTGELFF. The rearrangement uses TRBV9 and TRBJ2-2; 11 bases agree with TRBD2. Germline trimming cut 3 bases from V and 4 bases from J; bases unmatched to any gene: 8. The CDR3 contains 17 residues. Per germline, CDR1 SGDLS and CDR2 YYNGEE.

The J gene is TRBJ2-3, the V gene TRBV6-6; 11 bases match TRBD2. Germline V gene lookup returns CDR1 MNHNY and CDR2 SVGAGI (reference sequence). V lost 7 bases, J lost 0 bases, and 12 bases stayed unmatched. The CDR3 has 18 amino acids. The CDR3 reads CASTTTSGGRNSTDTQYF. The CDR3 region has the DNA TGTGCCAGCACCACTACTAGCGGGGGACGAAATAGCACAGATACGCAGTATTTT.

This clonotype has a handful of counts. V and J are TRBV18 and TRBJ2-1, with a tentative D call TRBD1 (6 bases). Trimming removed 3 bases at V and 5 bases at J, with 14 bases between. The length of the CDR3 is 15 residues. The germline V gene encodes CDR1 KGHSH and CDR2 LQKENI. Here the CDR3 DNA reads TGTGCCAGCTCACCCAGGTCAGGGGAAAACAATGAGCAGTTCTTC. Residues: CASSPRSGENNEQFF.

J is TRBJ1-2 and V is TRBV6-1; the D is unclear. Trimming pared 1 base from V and 3 bases from J, leaving 3 bases between. Germline V gene sequence: CDR1 MNHNS, CDR2 SASEGT. The CDR3 spans 12 residues. The DNA of the CDR3 is TGTGCCAGCAGTGAAGTGGACTATGGCTACACCTTC. Translating gives CASSEVDYGYTF.

At least ten counts were recorded for this clonotype. The chain has TRBV15 and TRBJ2-7; TRBD2 matches 14 bases. With 1 base clipped from V and 4 bases from J, the junction kept 3 bases outside the gene matches. Germline V gene data show CDR1 as LNHNV and CDR2 as YYDKDF (reference sequence). The CDR3 sequence is 16 residues long. The CDR3 region has the DNA TGTGCCACCAGCAGAGGAAGACTAGCGGGAGGGTACGAGCAGTACTTC. Its translation: CATSRGRLAGGYEQYF.

This clonotype was observed a handful of times. This sequence joins TRBV20-1 and TRBJ2-7, with D unresolved. CDR1 DFQATT and CDR2 SNEGSKA come from the germline V gene (reference sequence). There are 10 residues in the CDR3. The ends were cut back, 2 bases at V and 1 base at J, with 0 bases in the middle. The CDR3 nucleotides are TGCAGTGCTAGATCCTACGAGCAGTACTTC. Its protein product is CSARSYEQYF.

A few counts support this clonotype. V and J are TRBV9 and TRBJ1-2; tentatively, D is TRBD1 (5 bases). This CDR3 region has 16 residues. CDR1 is SGDLS and CDR2 is YYNGEE in the germline V gene. The germline V and J ends were trimmed by 4 bases and 0 bases, with 16 bases remaining between them. CDR3 sequence: CASSPHDRQANYGYTF. The CDR3, as DNA: TGTGCCAGCAGCCCGCACGACAGACAAGCTAACTATGGCTACACCTTC. Full variable domain (outside the CDR3, taken from reference TRBV9 and TRBJ1-2): DSGVTQTPKHLITATGQRVTLRCSPRSGDLSVYWYQQSLDQGLQFLIQYYNGEERAKGNILERFSAQQFPDLHSELNLSSLELGDSALYFCASSPHDRQANYGYTFGSGTRLTVV.

This chain's CDR3 is CASSPPGGRADTQYF. Here the CDR3 DNA reads TGTGCCAGCAGTCCCCCAGGGGGTAGGGCAGATACGCAGTATTTT. The V call is TRBV12-3 or TRBV12-4, the J call TRBJ2-3; TRBD1 aligns across 7 bases. With V trimmed by 5 bases and J by 4 bases, 9 bases remained unmatched. The CDR3 has 15 amino acids.

This clonotype was recorded at least ten times. Here the CDR3 reads CASSYTSGGPWEQYF. For the CDR3, the DNA is TGCGCCAGCAGCTACACTAGCGGGGGGCCCTGGGAGCAGTACTTC. The V and J genes are TRBV5-1 and TRBJ2-7; TRBD2 aligns across 12 bases. The CDR3 sequence is 15 residues long. V was pared by 3 bases and J by 7 bases, with 8 bases of the junction left unmatched. CDR1 is SGHRS and CDR2 is YFSETQ in the germline V gene.

The sample holds a few counts of this clonotype. This sequence joins TRBV12-3 or TRBV12-4 and TRBJ1-4; D might be TRBD1 (6 bases). Trimming took 6 bases from V and 3 from J, leaving 11 bases between them. This CDR3 is 14 amino acids long. The CDR3 here is CASRIRGSNEKLFF. In DNA form, the CDR3 reads TGTGCCAGCAGGATCAGGGGATCTAATGAAAAACTGTTTTTT.

This chain links TRBV7-2 with TRBJ2-7; TRBD1 agrees at 9 bases. This CDR3 region has 14 residues. J gave up 6 bases and V 2 bases, and 5 bases lay outside the gene matches. Per germline, CDR1 SGHTA and CDR2 FQGNSA. CDR3 bases: TGTGCCAGCAGCTTACGGGGACAGGGTAGCGAGCAGTACTTC. Protein: CASSLRGQGSEQYF.

The chain carries TRBV20-1 and TRBJ2-5, with D unresolved. This CDR3 is built from 14 residues. V was pared by 1 base and J by 7 bases, with 16 bases between. Germline V gene lookup returns CDR1 DFQATT and CDR2 SNEGSKA (reference sequence). As DNA, the CDR3 is TGCAGTGCTAGAGCCTCCGGGCTGTGGACGACCCAGTACTTC. It encodes CSARASGLWTTQYF.

This clonotype was found a few times. This chain uses TRBV7-9 with TRBJ2-7, with 9 bases identical to TRBD1. The CDR3 runs to 16 residues. Looked up from germline, CDR1 is SEHNR and CDR2 is FQNEAQ (reference sequence). The trim removed 5 bases at V and 3 bases at J, leaving 11 bases unmatched. As DNA, the CDR3 is TGTGCCAGCAGCATACACAGGGGGCGAACTGACTACGAGCAGTACTTC. It codes for CASSIHRGRTDYEQYF.

The V gene is TRBV7-6, the J gene TRBJ1-3, with a weak D call TRBD1 (5 bases). Germline CDR1 SGHVS, CDR2 FNYEAQ. The CDR3 runs 17 residues. The ends were cut back, 0 bases at V and 0 bases at J, with 12 bases in the middle. In DNA, the CDR3 is TGTGCCAGCAGCTTAGCGCCGTGGGGGAGCTCTGGAAACACCATATATTTT. Amino acids: CASSLAPWGSSGNTIYF.

This clonotype was recorded a few times. The V call is TRBV20-1, the J call TRBJ2-5; D assignment may be TRBD1 or TRBD2 (5 bases each). This CDR3 has 15 residues. CDR1 is DFQATT, CDR2 SNEGSKA, per germline (reference sequence). V was cut by 3 bases and J by 5 bases, with 19 bases left in between. This CDR3 reads CSASDAGTPPETQYF. The CDR3 nucleotides are TGCAGTGCTAGTGACGCCGGGACCCCACCCGAGACCCAGTACTTC.